Following are 16 T cell receptor beta chains from one sample sequenced in a study of identical twins. From the 5' RACE reads, TCRdb called clonotypes with MiXCR, one entry per CDR3 protein. The sample lists 1.5 million to 2 million distinct CDR3 sequences, more than 30% occurring once. The sample was cord blood. The receptors were gathered from a newborn girl in good health.

The CDR3 loop is CASARRAIWGGSGELFF. The CDR3 nucleotides are TGTGCCAGCGCACGCCGAGCTATTTGGGGCGGGAGTGGGGAGCTGTTTTTT. The V gene is TRBV12-3 or TRBV12-4, the J gene TRBJ2-2; 7 positions agree with TRBD2. The length of the CDR3 is 17 residues. The V and J ends lost 8 bases and 8 bases, in that order; junction bases with no gene match: 20.

The gene calls are TRBV25-1 and TRBJ1-5, with D perhaps matching TRBD1 (5 bases). This CDR3 has 16 amino acids. Germline V gene lookup returns CDR1 MGHDK and CDR2 SYGVNS. V shed 4 bases and J shed 1 base, with 14 bases lying between them. The CDR3 region has the DNA TGTGCCAGCAGTGGCTCTGGCAGGGTGAGCAATCAGCCCCAGCATTTT. Translated: CASSGSGRVSNQPQHF.

There are a few counts of this clonotype. The V and J genes are TRBV12-3 or TRBV12-4 and TRBJ1-6, with TRBD1 matching over 7 bases. V dropped 5 bases and J dropped 7; count of bases not matched to a gene: 8. CDR3 length equals 15 residues. CDR3 DNA: TGTGCCAGCAGTGACCGACAGGGTGGGAATTCACCCCTCCACTTT. Its translation is CASSDRQGGNSPLHF.

This clonotype has just a few counts. Here the CDR3 reads CASLTGDYGYTF. In DNA, the CDR3 is TGTGCCAGCTTAACAGGGGACTATGGCTACACCTTC. The rearrangement joins TRBV28 to TRBJ1-2, with 7 bases identical to TRBD1. V was pared by 8 bases and J by 3 bases, with 3 bases of the junction left unmatched. The CDR3 is 12 amino acids. Germline V gene data show CDR1 as MDHEN and CDR2 as SYDVKM.

This rearrangement joins TRBV12-3 or TRBV12-4 to TRBJ1-2; D gene ambiguous. There are 16 residues in the CDR3. V dropped 3 bases and J dropped 0 bases, with 14 bases sitting between them. The CDR3 region is CASSFRPVTSNYGYTF. The CDR3 DNA reads as TGTGCCAGCAGTTTTCGGCCAGTAACCTCTAACTATGGCTACACCTTC.

J is TRBJ2-7 and V is TRBV10-3, with 7 nucleotides matching TRBD2. The end of the DNA fits TRBJ2-5 better, so the J call may be wrong. The CDR3 contains 16 residues. Germline V gives CDR1 ENHRY, CDR2 SYGVKD. The CDR3 region is CAISGGGDITAETQYF. In nucleotides, the CDR3 is TGTGCCATCAGTGGGGGGGGGGATATCACCGCGGAGACCCAGTACTTC.

The V gene is TRBV6-1, the J gene TRBJ2-6; no firm D call. This CDR3 comprises 18 residues. V shed 3 bases and J shed 0 bases, with 15 bases lying between them. Germline V lookup: CDR1 MNHNS, CDR2 SASEGT. The CDR3 DNA reads as TGTGCCAGCAGTGACACAATATCTTGGAGCTCTGGGGCCAACGTCCTGACTTTC. Translation gives CASSDTISWSSGANVLTF.

This clonotype turned up a few times. The chain has TRBV7-2 and TRBJ2-7; 14 nucleotides line up with TRBD2. The V and J ends lost 5 bases and 5 bases, in that order; junction bases with no gene match: 8. The V gene's germline CDR1 is SGHTA and CDR2 FQGNSA. The CDR3 loop spans 16 amino acids. The CDR3, as DNA: TGTGCCAGCAGCCCGCTGACTAGCGGGGGGGCGCACGAGCAGTACTTC. Translation: CASSPLTSGGAHEQYF.

The rearrangement links TRBV13 to TRBJ2-2; 7 bases fit TRBD2. Germline V gene lookup returns CDR1 PRHDT and CDR2 FYEKMQ (reference sequence). With 5 bases clipped from V and 6 bases from J, the junction kept 9 bases outside the gene matches. This CDR3 has 15 amino acids. DNA of the CDR3: TGTGCCAGCAGCCCACCCTATAGCGGGCCCGGGGAGCTGTTTTTT. Its protein is CASSPPYSGPGELFF.

This clonotype has more than one count but fewer than ten. The gene calls are TRBV7-8 and TRBJ2-1; unclear D gene. V gave up 0 bases and J gave up 5 bases, with 8 bases separating them. CDR3 length: 14 amino acids. The germline gives CDR1 SGHVS, CDR2 FQNEAQ. The CDR3 reads CASSLAVAHNEQFF. The CDR3 DNA is TGTGCCAGCAGCTTAGCGGTGGCTCACAATGAGCAGTTCTTC.

The chain recombines TRBV20-1 with TRBJ2-4, with 8 bases aligning to TRBD2. Germline CDR1 DFQATT, CDR2 SNEGSKA (reference sequence). Trimming took 4 bases from V and 13 from J; bases not matched to a gene: 12. There are 13 residues in the CDR3. The CDR3 loop reads CSATAGEAVEQYF. CDR3 sequence (DNA): TGCAGTGCTACAGCGGGAGAGGCGGTGGAGCAGTACTTC.

The table lists this clonotype with a few counts. The J gene is TRBJ2-1, the V gene TRBV20-1; 11 bases agree with TRBD2. Per germline, CDR1 DFQATT and CDR2 SNEGSKA (reference sequence). Trimming cost V 6 bases and J 10 bases; bases outside gene matches: 11. The CDR3 runs 14 residues. CDR3 in DNA: TGCAGTGCCGTAATAGCGGGAGGGCCAAGGGAGCAGTTCTTC. Translating it yields CSAVIAGGPREQFF.

This chain links TRBV7-2 with TRBJ2-7; 7 bases line up with TRBD1. With the DNA end fitting TRBJ2-5 better, the J assignment may be wrong. The CDR3 has 13 residues. Germline V gene lookup returns CDR1 SGHTA and CDR2 FQGNSA. The DNA for the CDR3 is TGTGCCAGCAGCCAACAGACAGGGGAGACCCAGTACTTC. Translation gives CASSQQTGETQYF.

Only a few counts were recorded for this clonotype. The gene calls are TRBV11-2 and TRBJ1-6; D is unclear. V was clipped by 5 bases and J by 13 bases, with 12 bases between them. The CDR3 runs 12 residues. In germline, CDR1 is SGHAT, CDR2 FQNNGV. The CDR3 region is CASSPRVVPLHF. For the CDR3, the DNA is TGTGCCAGCAGCCCCCGAGTTGTCCCCCTCCACTTT.

V gene TRBV6-6 combines with J gene TRBJ2-5, with TRBD2 matching over 8 bases. The CDR3 is 15 amino acids. Germline CDR1 MNHNY, CDR2 SVGAGI (reference sequence). After removal of 2 bases from V and 4 bases from J, the junction contained 6 bases not matched to a gene. The DNA of the CDR3 is TGTGCCAGCAGTTACGTAGCGGGAAGGGGAGAGACCCAGTACTTC. Amino acids: CASSYVAGRGETQYF.

The chain links TRBV20-1 to TRBJ2-7; TRBD1 aligns across 9 bases. Trimming at V came to 0 bases and at J to 3 bases, leaving 6 bases not matched to a gene. The germline V gene has CDR1 DFQATT and CDR2 SNEGSKA (reference sequence). CDR3 size: 15 residues. The CDR3 here is CSARDPMTGGYEQYF. The CDR3 coding sequence is TGCAGTGCTAGAGACCCGATGACAGGGGGCTACGAGCAGTACTTC.